This passage covers 32 T cell receptor beta chains from one sample sequenced in a study of graft-versus-host responses after intestinal transplantation. Assay used: immunoSEQ multiplex PCR; TCRdb lists only in-frame clones, some missing. The repertoire holds 6,000 to 8,500 clones, with about 29% as singletons. Sequenced material: alloreactive CD4+ T cells from a mixed lymphocyte reaction culture, taken before transplantation. The subset denotes: CFSE-low proliferating T cells sorted from roughly 6-day pre-transplant mixed lymphocyte reaction (GvH or HvG direction). These receptors were taken from a human patient who was an organ donor for intestinal transplantation.

This clone was counted a few times. The chain employs TRBV7-2 and TRBJ2-2, with D maybe TRBD2 (5 bases). This CDR3 contains 14 residues. The V end was cut by 5 bases, the J end by 5 bases, with 12 bases between. Germline lookup yields CDR1 SGHTA and CDR2 FQGNSA. The CDR3 sequence: CASSPPGWTGELFF. CDR3 in DNA: TGTGCCAGCAGCCCCCCGGGGTGGACCGGGGAGCTGTTTTTT.

This clone was counted once. This chain joins TRBV7-2 and TRBJ2-2, with D possibly TRBD1 on 5 matching bases. This CDR3 is built from 14 residues. The V end was cut by 6 bases, the J end by 1 base, with 9 bases between. Germline V gene lookup returns CDR1 SGHTA and CDR2 FQGNSA. CDR3 sequence: CASRRQMNTGELFF. In DNA form, the CDR3 reads TGTGCCAGCAGGCGACAGATGAACACCGGGGAGCTGTTTTTT.

The rearrangement links TRBV19 to TRBJ2-3; tentative D call: TRBD2 (6 bases). The V and J ends lost 4 bases and 2 bases respectively, with 10 bases between them. Germline lookup yields CDR1 LNHDA and CDR2 SQIVND (reference sequence). The CDR3 contains 14 residues. The CDR3 loop is CASSRGTATDTQYF. The CDR3 DNA reads TGTGCCAGTAGTAGGGGGACTGCCACAGATACGCAGTATTTT.

This clone is medium-sized. The gene calls are TRBV21-1 and TRBJ1-5; the DNA was not compared with TRBD1, the D call given in the table. TRBV21-1 corresponds to a pseudogene. This CDR3 spans 16 amino acids. CDR3 nucleotides: TGTGCCAGCAGCACGCAGGGTAAAGGGAACAATCAGCCCCAGCATTTT. This sequence encodes CASSTQGKGNNQPQHF.

The chain employs TRBV7-8 and TRBJ2-5, with 10 bases fitting TRBD1. TRBJ2-7 explains the end of the DNA better; the J call may be wrong. Germline V gives CDR1 SGHVS, CDR2 FQNEAQ. The CDR3 loop spans 14 amino acids. CDR3 amino acids: CASTKGTGAYEQYF. CDR3 in DNA: TGTGCCAGCACCAAGGGGACAGGGGCCTACGAGCAGTACTTC.

This clone is classed as medium-sized. The chain joins TRBV5-1 to TRBJ2-1; D not resolved. V was trimmed by 3 bases and J by 8 bases, leaving 6 bases between them. The CDR3 totals 11 residues. Germline lookup yields CDR1 SGHRS and CDR2 YFSETQ. The CDR3 sequence is CASSSTDEQFF. In DNA form, the CDR3 reads TGCGCCAGCAGCTCAACTGATGAGCAGTTCTTC.

The gene calls are TRBV6-1 and TRBJ2-7; TRBD1 agrees at 7 bases. From germline, CDR1 is MNHNS and CDR2 SASEGT. The CDR3 totals 14 residues. V shed 8 bases and J 2 bases; nucleotides not matched to a gene: 9. CDR3 sequence reads: CASGETGTAYEQYF. In DNA, the CDR3 is TGTGCCAGCGGAGAAACCGGGACAGCCTACGAGCAGTACTTC.

This clone is medium-sized within its sample. The chain combines TRBV9 with TRBJ2-5; D call uncertain. Germline CDR1 reads SGDLS; CDR2 reads YYNGEE. The CDR3 extends over 13 amino acids. V dropped 0 bases and J dropped 9 bases, with 12 bases sitting between them. CDR3 sequence reads: CASSVEFDQAQYF. CDR3 DNA sequence: TGTGCCAGCAGCGTAGAATTCGACCAGGCCCAGTACTTC.

The CDR3 sequence is CASSTRTPGQVSTDTQYF. The CDR3 DNA reads TGTGCCAGTAGTACAAGGACCCCGGGACAGGTTAGCACAGATACGCAGTATTTT. V gene TRBV19 combines with J gene TRBJ2-3; 8 bases match TRBD1. V shed 4 bases and J 0 bases; nucleotides not matched to a gene: 12. CDR1 and CDR2 (germline): LNHDA, SQIVND (reference sequence). The CDR3 is 18 amino acids.

This clone showed up just a few times. The chain uses TRBV9 and TRBJ2-5; 8 nucleotides agree with TRBD2. Trimming took 0 bases from V and 0 from J; bases not matched to a gene: 4. This CDR3 region has 16 residues. Germline-derived CDR1 and CDR2 are SGDLS and YYNGEE. This CDR3 is CASSVAAGGHQETQYF. The CDR3 coding sequence is TGTGCCAGCAGCGTAGCCGCGGGGGGCCACCAAGAGACCCAGTACTTC.

By share, this clone ranks as medium-sized. This chain links TRBV30 with TRBJ2-7; TRBD2 might be the D (5 bases). The CDR3 consists of 15 residues. The germline gives CDR1 GTSNPN, CDR2 SVGIG (reference sequence). V lost 0 bases to trimming and J lost 4 bases, with 16 bases between them. The CDR3 DNA follows: TGTGCCTGGAGTGTAAAGAGTCCCCCGGGGTACGAGCAGTACTTC. Protein: CAWSVKSPPGYEQYF.

A single count supports this clone. This rearrangement joins TRBV5-1 to TRBJ1-4, with 10 bases identical to TRBD1. The CDR3 contains 17 residues. The trim removed 4 bases at V and 7 bases at J, leaving 13 bases unmatched. CDR1 SGHRS and CDR2 YFSETQ come from the germline V gene. In DNA form, the CDR3 reads TGCGCCAGCAGCCCTAGGGCCGGGACAGGGGAGAGTGAAAAACTGTTTTTT. This gives the protein CASSPRAGTGESEKLFF.

V gene TRBV7-3 combines with J gene TRBJ2-2, with TRBD2 matching over 7 bases. CDR1 SGHTA and CDR2 FQGTGA come from the germline V gene. The CDR3 covers 15 residues. The trim removed 5 bases at V and 6 bases at J, leaving 9 bases unmatched. Written as DNA, the CDR3 is TGTGCCAGCAGCATTGAGGGAGGGAATTCCGGGGAGCTGTTTTTT. Its translation is CASSIEGGNSGELFF.

V usage is TRBV7-9 and J usage is TRBJ2-1, with TRBD2 as a possible D gene (6 bases). Trimming removed 2 bases at V and 9 bases at J, with 17 bases between. The CDR3 spans 15 residues. Germline loops: CDR1 SEHNR, CDR2 FQNEAQ (reference sequence). The CDR3 sequence: CASSLTPRGRGEQFF. CDR3 nucleotide sequence: TGTGCCAGCAGCTTAACCCCGCGGGGTAGGGGTGAGCAGTTCTTC.

This clone was counted a few times. The chain employs TRBV7-9 and TRBJ1-4, with unresolved D. V was trimmed by 4 bases and J by 5 bases, leaving 8 bases between them. Germline V gene lookup returns CDR1 SEHNR and CDR2 FQNEAQ (reference sequence). The CDR3 is made up of 13 amino acids. Here the CDR3 reads CASSYTRNEKLFF. The CDR3 bases are TGTGCCAGCAGCTACACAAGAAATGAAAAACTGTTTTTT.

The chain recombines TRBV5-1 with TRBJ2-3, with D possibly being TRBD2 (5 bases). The CDR3 is made up of 13 amino acids. V was cut by 6 bases and J by 2 bases, with 10 bases left in between. Per germline, CDR1 SGHRS and CDR2 YFSETQ. The CDR3 nucleotides read TGCGCCAGCACTTTGAGGGACACAGATACGCAGTATTTT. It encodes CASTLRDTDTQYF.

This clone appeared a few times. The chain employs TRBV6-5 and TRBJ2-1; 9 bases map to TRBD2. CDR1 and CDR2 (germline): MNHEY, SVGAGI. The CDR3 is 15 residues long. J lost 4 bases, V lost 2 bases, and 3 bases had no gene match. The CDR3 DNA follows: TGTGCCAGCAGTTACGTCGCGGGGGGGTACAATGAGCAGTTCTTC. Translating gives CASSYVAGGYNEQFF.

This chain links TRBV6-1 with TRBJ2-2, with D possibly being TRBD2 (6 bases). The length of the CDR3 is 15 residues. Per the germline V gene, CDR1 is MNHNS and CDR2 is SASEGT. The V and J ends lost 6 bases and 6 bases respectively, with 17 bases between them. CDR3 DNA: TGTGCCAGCAGGACGCCGGGACTTAGGGCCGGGGAGCTGTTTTTT. It codes for CASRTPGLRAGELFF.

This clone showed up just a few times. The chain joins TRBV28 to TRBJ1-5; D perhaps matches TRBD1 (6 bases). The germline V gene encodes CDR1 MDHEN and CDR2 SYDVKM. Between the trimmed V and J ends, which lost 7 bases and 5 bases, there was a span of 18 bases. The CDR3 spans 15 residues. The CDR3 nucleotides read TGTGCCAGCATCCCGGGGGGGACACCTTATCAGCCCCAGCATTTT. The encoded protein is CASIPGGTPYQPQHF.

This chain connects TRBV19 to TRBJ2-3, with 10 bases that match TRBD2. The CDR3 has 17 residues. The germline V gene has CDR1 LNHDA and CDR2 SQIVND (reference sequence). Trimming removed 3 bases from V and 4 bases from J; junction bases left unmatched: 10. CDR3 sequence reads: CASSMKRGGGIADTQYF. The CDR3 DNA follows: TGTGCCAGTAGTATGAAGCGGGGGGGAGGTATCGCAGATACGCAGTATTTT.

This clone was picked up a small number of times. For the CDR3, the DNA is TGTGCCAGCAGTTTACTCGACAGAAAACTGTTTTTT. Its translation is CASSLLDRKLFF. V usage is TRBV28 and J usage is TRBJ1-4; a weak D match, TRBD1 (5 bases). Germline V gene sequence: CDR1 MDHEN, CDR2 SYDVKM. The V and J ends lost 2 bases and 10 bases respectively, with 8 bases between them. The CDR3 is 12 residues long. Drawing the rest from reference TRBV28 and TRBJ1-4, the complete variable domain is DVKVTQSSRYLVKRTGEKVFLECVQDMDHENMFWYRQDPGLGLRLIYFSYDVKMKEKGDIPEGYSVSREKKERFSLILESASTNQTSMYLCASSLLDRKLFFGSGTQLSVL.

By sample share, this clone is medium-sized (0.01 to 0.1%). The rearrangement joins TRBV7-3 to TRBJ2-3; D is possibly TRBD2 (5 bases). CDR3 length: 14 amino acids. Germline loops: CDR1 SGHTA, CDR2 FQGTGA. Trimming cost V 0 bases and J 8 bases, with 12 bases left between them. Here the CDR3 DNA reads TGTGCCAGCAGCTTAACCACTAATCGGGGTACGCAGTATTTT. Translating it yields CASSLTTNRGTQYF.

The chain is built from TRBV6-4 and TRBJ1-1; 8 nucleotides align to TRBD1. The CDR3 extends over 13 amino acids. Germline V gives CDR1 MRHNA, CDR2 SNTAGT. V shed 8 bases, J shed 4 bases, and the junction held 6 bases outside the gene matches. CDR3 DNA: TGTGCCAGCTCCCAGGGGGCGCGCACTGAAGCTTTCTTT. Residues: CASSQGARTEAFF.

This chain links TRBV7-3 with TRBJ2-7, with TRBD2 matching 15 bases. After removal of 6 bases from V and 2 bases from J, the junction contained 2 bases not matched to a gene. The CDR3 loop spans 15 amino acids. The germline CDR1 and CDR2 sequences are SGHTA and FQGTGA. Here the CDR3 reads CASSWTSGGAYEQYF. The CDR3 region has the DNA TGTGCCAGCAGTTGGACTAGCGGGGGGGCCTACGAGCAGTACTTC.

This clone was seen a few times. J is TRBJ2-6 and V is TRBV19; perhaps TRBD2 as D (5 bases). Per the germline V gene, CDR1 is LNHDA and CDR2 is SQIVND (reference sequence). The CDR3 consists of 19 residues. Deletions cut 3 bases from V and 1 base from J, with 19 bases between. The CDR3 DNA is TGTGCCAGTAGTATTATGCGGGCCGGTCCCCTGTCTGGGGCCAACGTCCTGACTTTC. Translating gives CASSIMRAGPLSGANVLTF. Full variable domain (outside the CDR3, taken from reference TRBV19 and TRBJ2-6): DGGITQSPKYLFRKEGQNVTLSCEQNLNHDAMYWYRQDPGQGLRLIYYSQIVNDFQKGDIAEGYSVSREKKESFPLTVTSAQKNPTAFYLCASSIMRAGPLSGANVLTFGAGSRLTVL.

This rearrangement joins TRBV4-1 to TRBJ2-3, with 8 bases identical to TRBD2. The CDR3 consists of 17 residues. With V trimmed by 4 bases and J by 4 bases, 13 bases remained unmatched. The germline V gene encodes CDR1 MGHRA and CDR2 YSYEKL. The CDR3 protein is CASSRSLRGGAPDTQYF. Written as DNA, the CDR3 is TGCGCCAGCAGCCGATCCTTACGGGGGGGGGCTCCAGATACGCAGTATTTT.

The table lists this clone with a few counts. The chain uses TRBV5-1 and TRBJ1-3; 7 bases fit TRBD1. The V segment lost 0 bases and the J segment 0 bases; nucleotides outside the gene matches: 0. The germline V gene encodes CDR1 SGHRS and CDR2 YFSETQ. The CDR3 sequence is 15 residues long. The CDR3 region is CASSLGDSSGNTIYF. In nucleotides, the CDR3 is TGCGCCAGCAGCTTGGGGGACAGCTCTGGAAACACCATATATTTT.

The gene calls are TRBV7-2 and TRBJ2-1; D possibly corresponds to TRBD2 (6 bases). From germline, CDR1 is SGHTA and CDR2 FQGNSA. V lost 2 bases, J lost 4 bases, and 12 bases lay in between. The CDR3 is 15 residues long. The CDR3, as DNA: TGTGCCAGCAGCTTAATCTCCCGGGGGTACAATGAGCAGTTCTTC. It encodes CASSLISRGYNEQFF.

By frequency in the sample, this clone is medium-sized (0.01 to 0.1%). The chain has TRBV4-3 and TRBJ2-2; a weak D match, TRBD1 (5 bases). The CDR3 runs to 19 residues. Trimming shortened V by 0 bases and J by 1 base, and 18 bases separated the two germline ends. CDR1 and CDR2 from the germline V gene are LGHNA and YSLEER. CDR3: CASSQEARTGQGNTGELFF. The CDR3 DNA follows: TGCGCCAGCAGCCAAGAAGCACGGACCGGGCAGGGGAACACCGGGGAGCTGTTTTTT.

The chain combines TRBV19 with TRBJ2-7; D perhaps matches TRBD2 (6 bases). The V and J ends lost 5 bases and 3 bases respectively, with 8 bases between them. The germline V gene has CDR1 LNHDA and CDR2 SQIVND (reference sequence). The CDR3 runs 12 residues. CDR3 nucleotides: TGTGCCAGTAGTCCGGGGGTCTACGAGCAGTACTTC. It encodes CASSPGVYEQYF. Supplemented by reference TRBV19 and TRBJ2-7, the full variable domain reads DGGITQSPKYLFRKEGQNVTLSCEQNLNHDAMYWYRQDPGQGLRLIYYSQIVNDFQKGDIAEGYSVSREKKESFPLTVTSAQKNPTAFYLCASSPGVYEQYFGPGTRLTVT.

CDR3 nucleotides: TGTGCCAGCAGCGCATACAGGGGGCGAATATCTGGGGCCAACGTCCTGACTTTC. Its translation: CASSAYRGRISGANVLTF. This chain uses TRBV9 with TRBJ2-6, with TRBD1 identical over 9 bases. V dropped 3 bases and J dropped 1; count of bases not matched to a gene: 8. This CDR3 comprises 18 residues. The germline V gene has CDR1 SGDLS and CDR2 YYNGEE.

This sequence joins TRBV9 and TRBJ1-3; TRBD1 might be the D (5 bases). This CDR3 contains 14 residues. V was clipped by 4 bases and J by 2 bases, with 10 bases between them. Per the germline V gene, CDR1 is SGDLS and CDR2 is YYNGEE. CDR3 sequence reads: CASSPGDPGNTIYF. The CDR3 coding sequence is TGTGCCAGCAGCCCGGGGGACCCTGGAAACACCATATATTTT.